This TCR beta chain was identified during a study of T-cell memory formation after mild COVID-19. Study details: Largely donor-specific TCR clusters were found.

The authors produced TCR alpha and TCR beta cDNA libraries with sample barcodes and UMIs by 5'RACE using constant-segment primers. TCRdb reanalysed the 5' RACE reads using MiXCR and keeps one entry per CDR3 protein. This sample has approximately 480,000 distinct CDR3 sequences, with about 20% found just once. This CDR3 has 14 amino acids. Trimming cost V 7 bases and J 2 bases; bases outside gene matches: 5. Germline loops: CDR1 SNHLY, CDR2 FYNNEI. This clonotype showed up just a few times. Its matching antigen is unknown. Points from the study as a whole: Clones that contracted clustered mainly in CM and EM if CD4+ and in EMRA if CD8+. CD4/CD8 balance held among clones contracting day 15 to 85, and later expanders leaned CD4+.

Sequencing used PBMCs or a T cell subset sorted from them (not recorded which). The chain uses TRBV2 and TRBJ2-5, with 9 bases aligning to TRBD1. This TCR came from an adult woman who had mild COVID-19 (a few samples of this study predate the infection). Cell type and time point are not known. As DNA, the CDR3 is TGTGCCAGCAAGCCCGACAGGGGGCAAGAGACCCAGTACTTC. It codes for CASKPDRGQETQYF.